A single sample gave rise to the 24 T cell receptor beta chains below, sequenced in a study of early T cells in non-severe SARS-CoV-2 infection. MiXCR, applied by TCRdb to the 5' RACE reads, yields one record per CDR3 protein. The sample contains about 76,000 distinct CDR3 sequences, 11% of which appear only once. The sequenced sample consisted of whole blood. Receptors were obtained from an adult who was a healthcare worker with PCR-confirmed SARS-CoV-2 infection or an uninfected control (not recorded which).

V usage is TRBV6-5 and J usage is TRBJ2-7; D not certain. Deletions cut 4 bases from V and 0 bases from J, with 13 bases between. The length of the CDR3 is 15 residues. CDR1 and CDR2 (germline): MNHEY, SVGAGI. The CDR3 DNA is TGTGCCAGCAGTTCCCCTACGAAGAGCTCCTACGAGCAGTACTTC. It specifies CASSSPTKSSYEQYF.

The chain combines TRBV7-8 with TRBJ2-1; D remains ambiguous. V was cut by 3 bases and J by 5 bases, with 8 bases left in between. Germline V gene sequence: CDR1 SGHVS, CDR2 FQNEAQ. The CDR3 has 13 amino acids. DNA for the CDR3: TGTGCCAGCAGCTTCGGGCACGACAATGAGCAGTTCTTC. It translates to CASSFGHDNEQFF.

The sample holds many counts of this clonotype. The CDR3 is CASSKPGQAYNEQFF. CDR3 DNA: TGTGCCAGCAGCAAACCGGGACAGGCATACAATGAGCAGTTCTTC. This sequence joins TRBV6-1 and TRBJ2-1; 8 nucleotides align to TRBD1. V lost 6 bases, J lost 4 bases, and 8 bases stayed unmatched. There are 15 residues in the CDR3. Germline V gene data show CDR1 as MNHNS and CDR2 as SASEGT.

This clonotype appeared many times. The chain carries TRBV20-1 and TRBJ2-5, with TRBD1 as a possible D gene (5 bases). The germline gives CDR1 DFQATT, CDR2 SNEGSKA (reference sequence). Trimming took 2 bases from V and 5 from J, leaving 18 bases between them. The CDR3 has 15 amino acids. In DNA, the CDR3 is TGCAGTGCTAGACCTTCTTTGGGGCAGATGGAGACCCAGTACTTC. It translates to CSARPSLGQMETQYF.

The table lists this clonotype with a few counts. This rearrangement joins TRBV10-3 to TRBJ1-2; D not certain. The germline CDR1 and CDR2 sequences are ENHRY and SYGVKD. The CDR3 length is 11 residues. V dropped 3 bases and J dropped 8 bases, with 7 bases sitting between them. The CDR3 region is CAISEKGGYTF. As DNA, the CDR3 is TGTGCCATCAGTGAAAAGGGAGGCTACACCTTC.

This clonotype was found many times. The V gene is TRBV19, the J gene TRBJ1-5; 8 nucleotides match TRBD1. V gave up 4 bases and J gave up 7 bases; unmatched junction bases: 6. Per germline, CDR1 LNHDA and CDR2 SQIVND (reference sequence). The CDR3 spans 14 residues. CDR3 region: CASSTTGGGQPQHF. The CDR3 DNA sequence: TGTGCCAGTAGTACCACAGGGGGTGGACAGCCCCAGCATTTT.

This clonotype has a handful of counts. The J gene is TRBJ2-7, the V gene TRBV5-4; possible D gene TRBD1, 5 bases. In germline, CDR1 is SGHNT, CDR2 YYREEE (reference sequence). The V gene lost 0 bases and the J gene lost 3 bases, with 7 bases spanning the gap. The CDR3 is 13 amino acids. CDR3 sequence reads: CASSLGTFYEQYF. CDR3 DNA sequence: TGTGCCAGCAGCTTGGGGACATTCTACGAGCAGTACTTC.

The rearrangement links TRBV7-8 to TRBJ1-5; D call uncertain. Germline CDR1 reads SGHVS; CDR2 reads FQNEAQ. The CDR3 is 18 residues long. Trimming took 0 bases from V and 1 from J, leaving 16 bases between them. CDR3 protein: CASSLARGKIESNQPQHF. The CDR3 DNA reads as TGTGCCAGCAGCTTAGCGCGAGGAAAAATTGAGAGCAATCAGCCCCAGCATTTT. The full variable domain, with the rest looked up from reference TRBV7-8 and TRBJ1-5, is GAGVSQSPRYKVAKRGQDVALRCDPISGHVSLFWYQQALGQGPEFLTYFQNEAQLDKSGLPSDRFFAERPEGSVSTLKIQRTQQEDSAVYLCASSLARGKIESNQPQHFGDGTRLSIL.

This clonotype has a handful of counts. This sequence joins TRBV12-3 or TRBV12-4 and TRBJ2-5, with TRBD2 matching over 13 bases. J lost 7 bases, V lost 5 bases, and 4 bases had no gene match. The CDR3 loop spans 14 amino acids. CDR3 loop: CASSRTSGGGTQYF. For the CDR3, the DNA is TGTGCCAGCAGTCGGACTAGCGGGGGTGGGACCCAGTACTTC.

This clonotype was seen at least ten times. V gene TRBV5-1 combines with J gene TRBJ1-2, with TRBD1 matching 7 bases. CDR3 size: 14 residues. Germline loops: CDR1 SGHRS, CDR2 YFSETQ. The trim removed 4 bases at V and 8 bases at J, leaving 11 bases unmatched. The CDR3 DNA reads TGCGCCAGCAGCGCCGGGACAGAGGCAAAAGGCTACACCTTC. This gives the protein CASSAGTEAKGYTF.

The chain carries TRBV20-1 and TRBJ2-7; the D call may be TRBD1 or TRBD2 (6 bases each). The CDR3 spans 14 residues. Germline-derived CDR1 and CDR2 are DFQATT and SNEGSKA (reference sequence). V was shortened by 6 bases and J by 3 bases, with 18 bases between the two germline ends. DNA for the CDR3: TGCAGTGCCAGAACGGGGGCCTCAATCTACGAGCAGTACTTC. Its translation is CSARTGASIYEQYF.

This chain connects TRBV29-1 to TRBJ2-7; 8 bases fit TRBD1. This CDR3 comprises 12 residues. The ends lost 6 bases at V and 3 bases at J; junction bases unmatched: 4. Germline values: CDR1 SQVTM, CDR2 ANQGSEA. In DNA, the CDR3 is TGCAGCGTAGGACAGGGAGTCTACGAGCAGTACTTC. Protein sequence: CSVGQGVYEQYF.

There are many counts of this clonotype. V is TRBV20-1 and J is TRBJ2-3; D uncertain. Trimming shortened V by 0 bases and J by 1 base, and 11 bases separated the two germline ends. The CDR3 has 15 residues. Germline loops: CDR1 DFQATT, CDR2 SNEGSKA (reference sequence). CDR3 residues: CSARDSKSGTDTQYF. CDR3 DNA sequence: TGCAGTGCTAGAGATTCGAAGAGCGGCACAGATACGCAGTATTTT.

This chain connects TRBV27 to TRBJ1-1; weak D call: TRBD1 (5 bases). Trimming left V 6 bases short and J 0 bases short, with 14 bases between. The length of the CDR3 is 15 residues. Germline V lookup: CDR1 MNHEY, CDR2 SMNVEV (reference sequence). This CDR3 reads CASRKGRVMNTEAFF. As DNA, the CDR3 is TGTGCCAGCAGAAAGGGGCGCGTCATGAACACTGAAGCTTTCTTT.

The table lists this clonotype with many counts. The rearrangement joins TRBV4-1 to TRBJ2-1; 7 bases are a match to TRBD2. With V trimmed by 1 base and J by 4 bases, 13 bases remained unmatched. The CDR3 runs 18 residues. CDR1 and CDR2 (germline): MGHRA, YSYEKL. This CDR3 reads CASSQGLGASGIYNEQFF. The CDR3 DNA reads as TGCGCCAGCAGCCAAGGTTTGGGTGCCAGCGGGATATACAATGAGCAGTTCTTC.

A few counts support this clonotype. CDR3 sequence reads: CASSQIQGRSYTF. The CDR3 DNA is TGTGCCAGCAGCCAAATACAGGGAAGGAGCTACACCTTC. The chain is built from TRBV11-2 and TRBJ1-2, with D tentatively TRBD1 (6 bases). V lost 5 bases, J lost 9 bases, and 16 bases lay in between. The germline V gene encodes CDR1 SGHAT and CDR2 FQNNGV. The CDR3 consists of 13 residues.

The sample holds a few counts of this clonotype. This chain joins TRBV25-1 and TRBJ1-1, with D unclear. With 1 base removed from V and 1 base from J, the gap between germline ends came to 13 bases. Germline loops: CDR1 MGHDK, CDR2 SYGVNS. The CDR3 is 16 amino acids. In DNA form, the CDR3 reads TGTGCCAGCAGTGAATGGTCGGGCAGTCAGAACACTGAAGCTTTCTTT. Translation gives CASSEWSGSQNTEAFF.

This clonotype was seen many times. This chain connects TRBV4-2 to TRBJ2-1; TRBD1 matches 7 bases. Losses at the gene ends were 1 base for V and 5 bases for J; bases not matched to a gene: 2. Looked up from germline, CDR1 is LGHNA and CDR2 is YNFKEQ. There are 14 residues in the CDR3. The CDR3 is CASSQGDRDNEQFF. The CDR3, as DNA: TGTGCCAGCAGCCAAGGAGACAGGGACAATGAGCAGTTCTTC.

In this sample, this clonotype turned up a few times. The rearrangement links TRBV12-3 or TRBV12-4 to TRBJ1-4; D unclear. This CDR3 is 16 amino acids long. V shed 3 bases and J shed 8 bases, with 19 bases lying between them. The CDR3 DNA sequence: TGTGCCAGCAGTTTTTTTGGGCGTCGAATTTTGGAAAAACTGTTTTTT. This translates into CASSFFGRRILEKLFF.

This clonotype was seen at least ten times. The chain is built from TRBV4-3 and TRBJ2-7; TRBD1 aligns across 7 bases. The CDR3 loop spans 15 amino acids. After removal of 1 base from V and 6 bases from J, the junction contained 9 bases not matched to a gene. Germline CDR1 reads LGHNA; CDR2 reads YSLEER. The CDR3 nucleotides read TGCGCCAGCAGCCAAGTATCAGGGGGTCCCCGCGAGCAGTACTTC. Translated: CASSQVSGGPREQYF.

The rearrangement uses TRBV10-3 and TRBJ2-7, with 7 bases aligning to TRBD1. The CDR3 sequence is 13 residues long. Per the germline V gene, CDR1 is ENHRY and CDR2 is SYGVKD. Trimming took 7 bases from V and 1 from J; bases not matched to a gene: 4. The CDR3 region is CAITTGESYEQYF. The CDR3 DNA reads as TGTGCCATCACTACAGGGGAATCCTACGAGCAGTACTTC.

This clonotype was detected only a few times. The chain joins TRBV28 to TRBJ1-1; the match to TRBD1 covers 8 bases. The CDR3 loop spans 15 amino acids. Germline CDR1 and CDR2: MDHEN and SYDVKM. The V and J ends lost 6 bases and 5 bases, in that order; junction bases with no gene match: 11. The CDR3 DNA follows: TGTGCCAGCAGGCGGGCAGGGGGCGTAGGTACTGAAGCTTTCTTT. Translation gives CASRRAGGVGTEAFF.

The V and J genes are TRBV7-9 and TRBJ2-5; D remains unclear. V shed 0 bases and J shed 1 base, with 12 bases lying between them. The CDR3 has 16 amino acids. Germline CDR1 is SEHNR and CDR2 is FQNEAQ (reference sequence). The chain's CDR3 is CASSLASANFQETQYF. The CDR3 DNA reads as TGTGCCAGCAGCTTAGCCTCCGCAAATTTCCAAGAGACCCAGTACTTC.

This clonotype showed up just a few times. The chain employs TRBV20-1 and TRBJ2-2, with 7 bases lining up with TRBD1. Germline V gives CDR1 DFQATT, CDR2 SNEGSKA (reference sequence). V was clipped by 4 bases and J by 12 bases; unmatched bases: 11. There are 13 residues in the CDR3. Written as DNA, the CDR3 is TGCAGTGCTAAAGGGGGCGCAGGCGGACAGCTGTTTTTT. It specifies CSAKGGAGGQLFF.